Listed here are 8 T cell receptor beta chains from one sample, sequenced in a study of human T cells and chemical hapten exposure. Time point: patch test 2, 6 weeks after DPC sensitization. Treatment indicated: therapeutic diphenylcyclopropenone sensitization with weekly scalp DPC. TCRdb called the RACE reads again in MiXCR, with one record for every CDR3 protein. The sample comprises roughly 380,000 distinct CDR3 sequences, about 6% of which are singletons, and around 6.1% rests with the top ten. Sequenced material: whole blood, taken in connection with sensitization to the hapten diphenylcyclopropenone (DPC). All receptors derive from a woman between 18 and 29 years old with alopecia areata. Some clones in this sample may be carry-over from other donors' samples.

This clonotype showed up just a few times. This chain's CDR3 is CASSPPVAGNVYEQYF. CDR3 coding DNA: TGTGCCAGCAGCCCACCCGTAGCGGGGAATGTCTACGAGCAGTACTTC. The rearrangement links TRBV7-8 to TRBJ2-7, with 8 bases lining up with TRBD2. There are 16 residues in the CDR3. Per the germline V gene, CDR1 is SGHVS and CDR2 is FQNEAQ. After removal of 5 bases from V and 3 bases from J, the junction contained 12 bases not matched to a gene.

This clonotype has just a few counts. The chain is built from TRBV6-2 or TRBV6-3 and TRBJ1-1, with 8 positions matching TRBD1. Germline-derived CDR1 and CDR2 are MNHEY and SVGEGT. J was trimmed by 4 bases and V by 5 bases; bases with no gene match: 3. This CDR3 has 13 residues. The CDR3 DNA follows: TGTGCCAGCAGTATAGACAGGGGCACTGAAGCTTTCTTT. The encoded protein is CASSIDRGTEAFF.

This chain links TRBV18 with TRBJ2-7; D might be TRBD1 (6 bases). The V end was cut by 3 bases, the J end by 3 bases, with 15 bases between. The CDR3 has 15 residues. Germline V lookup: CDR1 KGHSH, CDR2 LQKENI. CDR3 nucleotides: TGTGCCAGCTCACCTCCCGGGACACTAGTCTACGAGCAGTACTTC. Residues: CASSPPGTLVYEQYF.

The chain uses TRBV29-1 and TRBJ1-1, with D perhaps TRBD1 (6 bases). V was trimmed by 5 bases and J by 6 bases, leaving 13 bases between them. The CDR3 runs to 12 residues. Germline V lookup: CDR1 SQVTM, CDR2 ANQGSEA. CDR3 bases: TGCAGCGTTTATAGACAGGTACCTGAAGCTTTCTTT. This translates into CSVYRQVPEAFF.

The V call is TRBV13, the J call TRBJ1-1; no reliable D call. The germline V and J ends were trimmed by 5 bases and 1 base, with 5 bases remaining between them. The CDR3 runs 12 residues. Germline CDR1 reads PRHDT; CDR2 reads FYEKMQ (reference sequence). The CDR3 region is CASSVSNTEAFF. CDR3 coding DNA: TGTGCCAGCAGCGTGTCGAACACTGAAGCTTTCTTT.

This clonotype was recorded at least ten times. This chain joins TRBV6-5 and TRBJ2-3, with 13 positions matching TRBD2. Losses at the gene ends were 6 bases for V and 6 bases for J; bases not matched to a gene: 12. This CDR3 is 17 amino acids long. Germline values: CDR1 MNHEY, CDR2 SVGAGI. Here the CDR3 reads CASSQTSGGPILDTQYF. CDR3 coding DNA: TGTGCCAGCAGCCAGACTAGCGGGGGGCCCATCCTCGATACGCAGTATTTT.

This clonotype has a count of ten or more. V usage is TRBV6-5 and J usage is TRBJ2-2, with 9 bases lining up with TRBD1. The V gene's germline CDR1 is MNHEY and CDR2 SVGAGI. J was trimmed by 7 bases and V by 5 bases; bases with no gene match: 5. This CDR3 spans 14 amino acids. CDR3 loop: CASSKQGAGGELFF. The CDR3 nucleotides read TGTGCCAGCAGTAAACAGGGGGCTGGCGGGGAGCTGTTTTTT.

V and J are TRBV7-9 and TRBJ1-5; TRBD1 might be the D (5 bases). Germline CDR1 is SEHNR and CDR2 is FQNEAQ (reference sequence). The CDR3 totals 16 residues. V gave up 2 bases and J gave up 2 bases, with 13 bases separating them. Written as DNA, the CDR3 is TGTGCCAGCAGCTTAAGCGGGGAGGGACGCAATCAGCCCCAGCATTTT. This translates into CASSLSGEGRNQPQHF.